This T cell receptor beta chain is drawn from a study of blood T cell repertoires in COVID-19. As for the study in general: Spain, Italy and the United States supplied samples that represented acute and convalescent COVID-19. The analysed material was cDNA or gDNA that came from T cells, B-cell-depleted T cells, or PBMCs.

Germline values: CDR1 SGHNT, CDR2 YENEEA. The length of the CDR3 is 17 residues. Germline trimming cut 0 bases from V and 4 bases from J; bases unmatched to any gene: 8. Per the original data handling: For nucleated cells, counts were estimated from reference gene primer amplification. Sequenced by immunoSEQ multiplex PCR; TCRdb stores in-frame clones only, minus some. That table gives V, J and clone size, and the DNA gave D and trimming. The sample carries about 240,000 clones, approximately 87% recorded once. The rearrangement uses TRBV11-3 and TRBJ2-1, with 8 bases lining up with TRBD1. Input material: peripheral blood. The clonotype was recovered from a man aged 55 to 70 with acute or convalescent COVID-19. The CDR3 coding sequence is TGTGCCAGCAGCTTAGAGGGGGGTGGGACAGGTTACAATGAGCAGTTCTTC. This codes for CASSLEGGGTGYNEQFF.